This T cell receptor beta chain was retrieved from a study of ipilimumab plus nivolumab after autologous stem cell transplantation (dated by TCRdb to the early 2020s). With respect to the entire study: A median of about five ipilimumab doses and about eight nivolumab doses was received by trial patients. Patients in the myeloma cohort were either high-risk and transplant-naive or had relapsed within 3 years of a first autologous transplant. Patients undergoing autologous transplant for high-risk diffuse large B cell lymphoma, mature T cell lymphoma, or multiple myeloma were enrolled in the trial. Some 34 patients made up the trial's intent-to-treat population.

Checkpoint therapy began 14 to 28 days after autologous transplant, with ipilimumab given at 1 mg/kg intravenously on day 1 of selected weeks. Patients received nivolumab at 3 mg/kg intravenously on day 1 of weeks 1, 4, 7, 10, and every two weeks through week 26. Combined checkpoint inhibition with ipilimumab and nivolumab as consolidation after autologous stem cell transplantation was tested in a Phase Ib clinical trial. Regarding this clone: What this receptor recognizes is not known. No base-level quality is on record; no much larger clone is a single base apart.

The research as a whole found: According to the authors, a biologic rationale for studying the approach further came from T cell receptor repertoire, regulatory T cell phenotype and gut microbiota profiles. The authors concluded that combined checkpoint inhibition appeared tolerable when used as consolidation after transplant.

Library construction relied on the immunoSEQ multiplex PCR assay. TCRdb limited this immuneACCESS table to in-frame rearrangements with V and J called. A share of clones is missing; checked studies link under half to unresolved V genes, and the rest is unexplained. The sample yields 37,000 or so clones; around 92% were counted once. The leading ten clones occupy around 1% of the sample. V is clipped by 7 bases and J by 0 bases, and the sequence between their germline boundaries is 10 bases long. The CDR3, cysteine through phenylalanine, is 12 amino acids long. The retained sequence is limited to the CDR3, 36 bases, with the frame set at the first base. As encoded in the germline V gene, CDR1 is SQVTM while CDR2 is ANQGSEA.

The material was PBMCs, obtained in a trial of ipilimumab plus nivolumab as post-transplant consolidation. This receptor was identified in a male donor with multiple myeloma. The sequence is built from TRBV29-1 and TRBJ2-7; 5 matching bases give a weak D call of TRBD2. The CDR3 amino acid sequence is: CSGTGNSYEQYF. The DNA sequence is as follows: TGCAGCGGGACGGGGAACTCCTACGAGCAGTACTTC.